This T cell receptor beta chain was recorded in a study of identical twins. CDR3 length equals 14 residues. Trimming took 5 bases from V and 6 from J, leaving 14 bases between them. TCRdb fed the 5' RACE reads into MiXCR, producing one record per CDR3 protein. Of more than 600,000 distinct CDR3 sequences in the sample, 18% are singletons; the top ten hold around 13%. These same data were also listed under a study on T cells expressing NK-cell markers.

The sample comprised PBMCs. The chain carries TRBV12-3 or TRBV12-4 and TRBJ2-1; TRBD2 might be the D (6 bases). The sequence was obtained from a woman aged 18-29 years in good health. The CDR3 DNA sequence: TGTGCCAGCAGTCTTACCGGGAGCCTCAATGAGCAGTTCTTC. It translates to CASSLTGSLNEQFF.